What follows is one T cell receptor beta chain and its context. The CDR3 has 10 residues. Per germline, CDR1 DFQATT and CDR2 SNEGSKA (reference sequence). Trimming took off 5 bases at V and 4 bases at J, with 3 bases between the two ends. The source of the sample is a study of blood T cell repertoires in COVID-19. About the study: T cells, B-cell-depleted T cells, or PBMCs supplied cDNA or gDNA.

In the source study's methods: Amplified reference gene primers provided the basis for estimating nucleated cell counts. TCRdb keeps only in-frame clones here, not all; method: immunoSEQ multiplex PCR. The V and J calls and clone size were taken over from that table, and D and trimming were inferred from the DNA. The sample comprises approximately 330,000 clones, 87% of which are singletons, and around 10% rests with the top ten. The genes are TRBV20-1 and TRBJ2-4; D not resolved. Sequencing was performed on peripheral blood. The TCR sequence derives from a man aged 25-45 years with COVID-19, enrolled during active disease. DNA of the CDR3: TGCAGTGCTCAAAAAAACATTCAGTACTTC. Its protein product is CSAQKNIQYF.